What follows is one TCR beta chain and its context. Its antigen is as yet unknown. This sample stems from a study of beta chain features in type 1 diabetes. Findings and limits, study-wide: Shorter TCRB CDR3s, moderately but significantly so, marked every one of the four CD4+ subsets in Type 1 diabetes patients.

The purity of all sorted populations exceeded 95%. All of the isolated RNA was reverse transcribed, so expressed TCRB transcripts were sequenced. The assay was immunoSEQ multiplex PCR, and TCRdb's table has in-frame clones only and misses some. The sample has some 240,000 clones; roughly 17% are singletons. Trimming shortened V by 5 bases and J by 4 bases, and 17 bases separated the two germline ends. CDR3 length: 15 amino acids. Germline-derived CDR1 and CDR2 are SNHLY and FYNNEI. This chain joins TRBV2 and TRBJ2-5; no clear D. The receptor comes from a man aged 25 to 45 with type 1 diabetes. Sequenced material: naive CD4+ T cells from blood. CDR3 sequence reads: CASSRSSRSGETQYF. CDR3 nucleotides: TGTGCCAGCAGTCGTTCCTCGAGGTCGGGAGAGACCCAGTACTTC.